What follows is one T cell receptor (beta chain) and its context. What it recognizes is unknown. The data were taken from a study of read filtering for tumor transcriptome and immune sequencing. Study context: 8 or 9 patients were R-ISS I, around 15 were R-ISS II, 6 or 7 were R-ISS III. Study outcomes and limitations: The CD138-negative fraction was mixed bone marrow immune cells, not pure T cells. Around 85% of IR-seq clonotypes had one read, totaling around 3.5% of reads; RNA-seq: 74.6% and 44.6%.

Bone marrow was sampled from every patient at the time of active disease. Molecular barcoded adaptors covering alpha/delta and beta/gamma chains were used on 400 to 450 ng RNA. TCRdb processed the reads anew with MiXCR; each CDR3 protein has one entry. The data hold tens of thousands of distinct CDR3 sequences, with about a fifth observed a single time. The TCR originated in a donor at least 40 years old with multiple myeloma. The sequenced sample was a population of CD138-negative cells sorted from bone marrow.

CDR3 sequence (DNA): TGTGCCAGCAGTCCCCGTGGACAGGCGTATAATGAAAAACTGTTTTTT. Its translation is CASSPRGQAYNEKLFF. The rearrangement uses TRBV12-3 or TRBV12-4 and TRBJ1-4; 7 bases map to TRBD1. V lost 5 bases and J lost 4; bases outside the gene matches: 10. The CDR3 is 16 residues long.